The rows below give T cell receptor beta chains drawn from one sample of a study of tumor and adjacent non-tumor tissue in lung cancer. From the multiplex PCR reads, TCRdb called clonotypes with MiXCR, one entry per CDR3 protein. This table holds around 79,000 distinct CDR3 sequences, over 60% found once. The specimen sequenced was lung tumor tissue. The receptors derive from a woman in her 40s with non-small cell lung cancer. Each CDR3 is given with its conserved first and last residue. D genes are given only for firm matches. Rows may omit the clone size; those that give it use once, few, many or a size class.

v_call	d_call	clone_size	j_call	cdr3_aa	cdr3_nt
TRBV7-9	TRBD1	NA	TRBJ1-1	CASSLSTGWNTEAFF	TGTGCCAGCAGCTTATCGACAGGGTGGAACACTGAAGCTTTCTTT
TRBV20-1	NA	NA	TRBJ2-7	CSVRSPLGLEQHF	TGCAGTGTTAGAAGTCCATTGGGGCTCGAGCAGCACTTC
TRBV11-3	TRBD2	NA	TRBJ2-1	CPSSPQNLAGVDNEQHF	TGTCCCAGCAGCCCGCAAAATCTAGCGGGGGTTGACAATGAGCAGCACTTC
TRBV6-5	TRBD1	many	TRBJ1-5	CASSQYRGTGQPQHF	TGTGCCAGCAGTCAATACAGGGGGACGGGGCAGCCCCAGCATTTT
TRBV6-6	TRBD2	NA	TRBJ2-3	CASMPSGGGNTQFF	TGTGCCAGCATGCCTAGCGGGGGAGGGAATACGCAGTTTTTT
TRBV11-2	NA	NA	TRBJ1-1	CACSFSETYRNEAFF	TGTGCCTGCAGCTTTTCTGAGACCTACCGAAATGAAGCTTTCTTC
TRBV7-9	NA	NA	TRBJ2-7	CASREGFTYEQYF	TGTGCCAGCAGGGAGGGGTTTACCTATGAGCAGTACTTC
TRBV7-9	NA	few	TRBJ1-2	CASSLMGQGTYGYTF	TGTGCCAGCAGCTTAATGGGGCAGGGGACCTATGGCTACACCTTC
TRBV11-2	NA	NA	TRBJ1-2	CGISLSPGHTYGYTF	TGTGGCATCAGCTTATCTCCGGGACACACGTATGGCTACACCTTC
TRBV6-5	TRBD2	NA	TRBJ2-3	CASSHLLAGGPNTRYF	TGTGCCAGCAGTCACCTGCTAGCGGGGGGGCCTAATACGCGGTATTTT
TRBV18	NA	few	TRBJ1-5	CASSSSQGNQPQHF	TGTGCCAGCTCGTCATCACAGGGTAATCAGCCCCAGCATTTT
TRBV10-3	NA	NA	TRBJ2-4	CAITPGPGRVVGAIQYF	TGTGCCATCACTCCGGGTCCGGGTAGAGTCGTCGGGGCTATTCAGTACTTC
TRBV6-2/TRBV6-3	NA	NA	TRBJ2-5	CGSSYIRIEEETQYF	TGTGGCAGCAGTTACATAAGGATTGAGGAAGAGACCCAGTACTTC
TRBV4-2	NA	once	TRBJ2-4	CTSGPSWTDSGTKNIQYF	TGCACCAGCGGCCCATCATGGACAGATAGCGGAACCAAAAACATTCAGTACTTC
TRBV24-1	TRBD1	many	TRBJ2-2	CATSDRGQGDFGGELFF	TGTGCCACCAGTGATCGCGGACAGGGGGATTTCGGTGGGGAGCTGTTTTTT
TRBV20-1	NA	few	TRBJ1-6	CSAREAGYNSPLHF	TGCAGTGCTAGGGAAGCAGGCTATAATTCACCCCTCCACTTT
TRBV11-2	NA	NA	TRBJ2-7	CACSHPGTGGYGQYF	TGTGCCTGCAGCCACCCCGGGACTGGCGGATACGGGCAGTACTTC
TRBV4-1	TRBD2	NA	TRBJ2-1	CANSHPGLAWGPLRNEQFF	TGCGCCAACAGCCATCCGGGACTAGCGTGGGGCCCTCTGCGGAATGAGCAGTTCTTC
TRBV10-3	NA	many	TRBJ1-2	CAISESLTGHGYTF	TGTGCCATCAGTGAGTCCCTCACAGGGCACGGCTACACCTTC